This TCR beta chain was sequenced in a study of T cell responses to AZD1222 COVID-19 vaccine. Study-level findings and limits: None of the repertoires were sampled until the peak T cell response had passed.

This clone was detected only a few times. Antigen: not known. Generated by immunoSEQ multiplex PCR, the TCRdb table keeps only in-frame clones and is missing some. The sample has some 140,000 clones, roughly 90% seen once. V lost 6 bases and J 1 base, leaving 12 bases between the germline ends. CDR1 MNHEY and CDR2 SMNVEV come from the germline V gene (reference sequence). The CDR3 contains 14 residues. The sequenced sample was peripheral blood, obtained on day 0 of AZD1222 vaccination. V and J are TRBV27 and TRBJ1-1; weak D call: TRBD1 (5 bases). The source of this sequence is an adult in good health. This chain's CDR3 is CASSRGTGNTEAFF. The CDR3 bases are TGTGCCAGCAGCCGGGGGACGGGGAACACTGAAGCTTTCTTT.